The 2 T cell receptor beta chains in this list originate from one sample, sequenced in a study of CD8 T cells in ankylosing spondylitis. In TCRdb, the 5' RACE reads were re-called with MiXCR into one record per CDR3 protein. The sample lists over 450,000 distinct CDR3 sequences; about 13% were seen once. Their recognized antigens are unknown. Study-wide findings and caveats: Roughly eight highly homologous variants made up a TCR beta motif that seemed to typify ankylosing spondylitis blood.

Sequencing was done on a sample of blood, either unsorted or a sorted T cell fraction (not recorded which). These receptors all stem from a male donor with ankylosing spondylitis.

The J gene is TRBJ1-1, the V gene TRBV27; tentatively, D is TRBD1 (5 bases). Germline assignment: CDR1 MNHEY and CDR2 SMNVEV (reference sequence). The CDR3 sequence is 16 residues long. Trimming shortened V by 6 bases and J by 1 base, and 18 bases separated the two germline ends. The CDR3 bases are TGTGCCAGCAGCCATACAGGAAGAGTACCGAACACTGAAGCTTTCTTT. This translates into CASSHTGRVPNTEAFF.

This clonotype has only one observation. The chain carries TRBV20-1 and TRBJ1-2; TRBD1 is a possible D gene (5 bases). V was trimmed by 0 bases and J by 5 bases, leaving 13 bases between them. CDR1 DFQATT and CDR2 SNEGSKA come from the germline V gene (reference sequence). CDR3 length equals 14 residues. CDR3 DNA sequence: TGCAGTGCTAGAGATCGAGGACATTATTATGGCTACACCTTC. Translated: CSARDRGHYYGYTF.